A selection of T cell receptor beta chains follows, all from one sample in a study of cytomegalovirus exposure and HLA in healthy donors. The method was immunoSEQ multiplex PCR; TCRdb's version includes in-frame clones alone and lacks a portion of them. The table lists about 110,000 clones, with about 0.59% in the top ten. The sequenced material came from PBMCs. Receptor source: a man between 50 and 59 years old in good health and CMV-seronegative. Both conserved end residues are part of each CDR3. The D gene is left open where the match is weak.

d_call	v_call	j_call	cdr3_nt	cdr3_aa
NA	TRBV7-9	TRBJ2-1	TGTGCCAGCAGCCTAAATCTGGGGCAGGGTGGAGTGTTCTTC	CASSLNLGQGGVFF
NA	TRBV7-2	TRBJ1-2	TGTGCCAGCAGCTTAGCGGGGGGAGCCCAGGGCTATGGCTACACCTTC	CASSLAGGAQGYGYTF
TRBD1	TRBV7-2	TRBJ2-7	TGTGCCAGCAGCTTCCTGGGGAGAGTCAGGGGGCGGGACGAGCAGTACTTC	CASSFLGRVRGRDEQYF
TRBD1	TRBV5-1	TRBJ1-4	TGCGCCAGCAGCGCTTCAGGGGGCGAATACGAAAAACTGTTTTTT	CASSASGGEYEKLFF
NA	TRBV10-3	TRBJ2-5	TGTGCCAGCAGAGCCGGAGAAGAGACCCAGTACTTC	CASRAGEETQYF
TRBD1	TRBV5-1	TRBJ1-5	TGCGCCAGCAGCCCAGGGACAGGGCCCCAGATTCAGCCCCAGCATTTT	CASSPGTGPQIQPQHF
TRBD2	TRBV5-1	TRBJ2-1	TGCGCCAGCGCTGTAGCGGGGGGGTACAATGAGCAGTTCTTC	CASAVAGGYNEQFF
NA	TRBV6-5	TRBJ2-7	TGTGCCAGCAGACGGACCCCGGGAGCTGGCTACGAGCAGTACTTC	CASRRTPGAGYEQYF
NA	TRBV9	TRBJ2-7	TGTGCCAGCAGCGAGCAGGCGGGGAGCCAACTACGAGGGCAGTACTTC	CASSEQAGSQLRGQYF
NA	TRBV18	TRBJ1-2	TGTGCCAGCTCAACACGGACAGATTATGGCTACACCTTC	CASSTRTDYGYTF
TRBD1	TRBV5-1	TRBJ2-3	TGCGCCAGCAGCCAAAGACGACAGGGTTCAGATACGCAGTATTTT	CASSQRRQGSDTQYF
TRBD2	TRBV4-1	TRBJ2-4	TGCGCCAGCAGCCAAGATCTAGGTCTAGCGGGAGGGAGGGAGGCCAAAAACATTCAGTACTTC	CASSQDLGLAGGREAKNIQYF
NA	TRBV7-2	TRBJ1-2	TGTGCCAGCAGCTCCAGGCAGAACCCTAACTATGGCTACACCTTC	CASSSRQNPNYGYTF
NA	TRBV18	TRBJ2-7	TGTGCCAGCTCACCAGTCCGGGGTCAATCCTACGAGCAGTACTTC	CASSPVRGQSYEQYF
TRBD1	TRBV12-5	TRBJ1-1	TGTGCTAGTGGTAACTCCGGGACAGGGGGCCGAGCTTTCTTT	CASGNSGTGGRAFF
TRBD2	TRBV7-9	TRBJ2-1	TGTGCCAGCAGCTTAGCTCTAGCGGGAACCTACAATGAGCAGTTCTTC	CASSLALAGTYNEQFF
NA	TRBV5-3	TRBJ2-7	TGTGCCAGAAGACAGGTGGGTACTCGGGAGCAGTACTTC	CARRQVGTREQYF
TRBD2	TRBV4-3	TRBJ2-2	TGCGCCAGCAGCCAAGGAGATCTAGCGGGGGGGAGGACCGGGGAGCTGTTTTTT	CASSQGDLAGGRTGELFF
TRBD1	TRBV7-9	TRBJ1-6	TGTGCCAGCAGCCTACAGGGGTTCTATTCACCCCTCCACTTT	CASSLQGFYSPLHF
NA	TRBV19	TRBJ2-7	TGTGCCAGTAGTATAGACCGCGGAGCCTACGAGCAGTACTTC	CASSIDRGAYEQYF
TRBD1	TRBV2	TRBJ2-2	TGTGCCAGCAGTGGGACAGGGGGCCACGGGGAGCTGTTTTTT	CASSGTGGHGELFF
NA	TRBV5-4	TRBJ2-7	TGTGCCAGCAGCTTGGAACGGTTAACCAACTACGAGCAGTACTTC	CASSLERLTNYEQYF
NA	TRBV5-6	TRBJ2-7	TGTGCCAGCAGCGGAGGGGACAGAGTCTTTAGCTCCTACGAGCAGTACTTC	CASSGGDRVFSSYEQYF
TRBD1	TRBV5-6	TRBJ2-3	TGTGCCAGCAGCTTGGGGACAGGGAACACAGATACGCAGTATTTT	CASSLGTGNTDTQYF
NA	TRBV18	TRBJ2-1	TGTGCCAGCTCCCAGTCCGGGGAAAGCTCCTACAATGAGCAGTTCTTC	CASSQSGESSYNEQFF